A selection of T cell receptor beta chains follows, all from one sample in a study of blood T cell repertoires in COVID-19. The repertoire was sequenced with immunoSEQ multiplex PCR; TCRdb's copy has only in-frame clones and lacks some. The sample includes around 81,000 clones, 65% to 90% of them seen just once. Material for sequencing was peripheral blood. The receptor source for this set is a man older than 75 with acute or convalescent COVID-19. The CDR3 runs from the conserved cysteine through the conserved F or W. A D gene is named only where the DNA matches it firmly. Where a row states a size, it is once, few, many or the class of an expanded clone; other rows omit it.

CDR3nt: TGTGCCACCAGGGCAGGGGGTCCGCCCCACAAGGGGCAGTTCTTC
CDR3aa: CATRAGGPPHKGQFF
d_gene: TRBD1
j_gene: TRBJ2-1
abundance: NA
v_gene: TRBV24-1

CDR3nt: TGTGCCAGCAGCCGACGCCAGGACACTGAAGCTTTCTTT
CDR3aa: CASSRRQDTEAFF
d_gene: NA
j_gene: TRBJ1-1
abundance: NA
v_gene: TRBV3-1/TRBV3-2

CDR3nt: TGTGCCTGGAGTAGACGGGACAGGGTCAATCAGCCCCAGCATTTT
CDR3aa: CAWSRRDRVNQPQHF
d_gene: TRBD1
j_gene: TRBJ1-5
abundance: NA
v_gene: TRBV30

CDR3nt: TGTGCCAGCAGCCTAGGGGGCGGCAATCAGCCCCAGCATTTT
CDR3aa: CASSLGGGNQPQHF
d_gene: TRBD1
j_gene: TRBJ1-5
abundance: NA
v_gene: TRBV7-2

CDR3nt: TGTGCCAGCAAGGGATCTACAGGAACCTATGGCTACACCTTC
CDR3aa: CASKGSTGTYGYTF
d_gene: NA
j_gene: TRBJ1-2
abundance: NA
v_gene: TRBV2

CDR3nt: TGTGCCAGCAGTTTACCACAGGGGGCAACTGGAAACACCATATATTTT
CDR3aa: CASSLPQGATGNTIYF
d_gene: TRBD1
j_gene: TRBJ1-3
abundance: NA
v_gene: TRBV28

CDR3nt: TGCGCCAGCAGTCATGGGGGACAGGGGTATAACACTGAAGCTTTCTTT
CDR3aa: CASSHGGQGYNTEAFF
d_gene: TRBD1
j_gene: TRBJ1-1
abundance: NA
v_gene: TRBV4-1

CDR3nt: TGTGCCAGCACCCCCCCAGCGGAACCTCCGGCCGGCTACACCTTC
CDR3aa: CASTPPAEPPAGYTF
d_gene: NA
j_gene: TRBJ1-2
abundance: NA
v_gene: TRBV28

CDR3nt: TGTGCCAGCAGCTTACGGGAGGACACCGGGGAGCTGTTTTTT
CDR3aa: CASSLREDTGELFF
d_gene: TRBD2
j_gene: TRBJ2-2
abundance: NA
v_gene: TRBV11-3

CDR3nt: TGTGCCAGCAGGAGGGGACAGTTGCAGTCCGATGGCTACACCTTC
CDR3aa: CASRRGQLQSDGYTF
d_gene: TRBD1
j_gene: TRBJ1-2
abundance: NA
v_gene: TRBV5-8

CDR3nt: TGTGCCGTCCGTCCGGGACAGGACAACTATGGCTACACCTTC
CDR3aa: CAVRPGQDNYGYTF
d_gene: TRBD1
j_gene: TRBJ1-2
abundance: once
v_gene: TRBV10-3

CDR3nt: TGTGCCAGCAGCCAAGTCGGGAGCGGCTACACCTTC
CDR3aa: CASSQVGSGYTF
d_gene: NA
j_gene: TRBJ1-2
abundance: NA
v_gene: TRBV3-1/TRBV3-2

CDR3nt: TGTGCCAGCAGCTTAAACAGTGAAGCTTTCTTT
CDR3aa: CASSLNSEAFF
d_gene: NA
j_gene: TRBJ1-1
abundance: NA
v_gene: TRBV7-2

CDR3nt: TGTGCCAGTAGTCCCGGAGGGCGCGTGGAAGAGACCCAGTACTTC
CDR3aa: CASSPGGRVEETQYF
d_gene: NA
j_gene: TRBJ2-5
abundance: NA
v_gene: TRBV19

CDR3nt: TGTGCCAGCTCAGGACAGGGGGTGAACACTGAAGCTTTCTTT
CDR3aa: CASSGQGVNTEAFF
d_gene: TRBD1
j_gene: TRBJ1-1
abundance: NA
v_gene: TRBV18

CDR3nt: TGTGCCAGCTCCCGCGAGGGGGCGCGGGAAAAGACCCAGTACTTC
CDR3aa: CASSREGAREKTQYF
d_gene: NA
j_gene: TRBJ2-5
abundance: NA
v_gene: TRBV18

CDR3nt: TGCGCCAGCAGCCAAGAATCGGCGGGAGGGATTAGCTCCTACAATGAGCAGTTCTTC
CDR3aa: CASSQESAGGISSYNEQFF
d_gene: TRBD2
j_gene: TRBJ2-1
abundance: NA
v_gene: TRBV4-1

CDR3nt: TGTGCCAGCAGGGGGAAAGGGGCGCGGGAGCAGTACTTC
CDR3aa: CASRGKGAREQYF
d_gene: NA
j_gene: TRBJ2-7
abundance: NA
v_gene: TRBV2

CDR3nt: TGTGCCAGCAGCAAAGCGGTCAGAACTAACTATGGCTACACCTTC
CDR3aa: CASSKAVRTNYGYTF
d_gene: NA
j_gene: TRBJ1-2
abundance: NA
v_gene: TRBV21-1

CDR3nt: TGTGCCAGCAGCTCAAACCGTCCCAGTGTCATTGGTACGCAGTATTTT
CDR3aa: CASSSNRPSVIGTQYF
d_gene: NA
j_gene: TRBJ2-3
abundance: NA
v_gene: TRBV7-3

CDR3nt: TGTGCCAGCAGCCTCGAGCCAGGGCCCTACGAGCAGTACTTC
CDR3aa: CASSLEPGPYEQYF
d_gene: NA
j_gene: TRBJ2-7
abundance: NA
v_gene: TRBV27

CDR3nt: TGTGCCATCAGTCGGGAGGAGAACGAGAATTCACCCCTCCACTTT
CDR3aa: CAISREENENSPLHF
d_gene: NA
j_gene: TRBJ1-6
abundance: NA
v_gene: TRBV10-3

CDR3nt: TGTGCCAGCAGCCAGGGCACGAACACCGGGGAGCTGTTTTTT
CDR3aa: CASSQGTNTGELFF
d_gene: NA
j_gene: TRBJ2-2
abundance: NA
v_gene: TRBV3-1/TRBV3-2

CDR3nt: TGTGCCAGCAGCCCGCGTCCGGGGACCCAGTACTTC
CDR3aa: CASSPRPGTQYF
d_gene: NA
j_gene: TRBJ2-5
abundance: NA
v_gene: TRBV3-1/TRBV3-2

CDR3nt: TGTGCCAGCAGCTTAGTGGCAGGGAATAACTATGGCTACACCTTC
CDR3aa: CASSLVAGNNYGYTF
d_gene: NA
j_gene: TRBJ1-2
abundance: NA
v_gene: TRBV7-2

CDR3nt: TGTGCCAGCAGGAATTGGGACACCTATAATTCACCCCTCCACTTT
CDR3aa: CASRNWDTYNSPLHF
d_gene: NA
j_gene: TRBJ1-6
abundance: NA
v_gene: TRBV6-5

CDR3nt: TGTGCCAGCAACCGGGACACGGGTGGTGAGCAGTTCTTC
CDR3aa: CASNRDTGGEQFF
d_gene: NA
j_gene: TRBJ2-1
abundance: NA
v_gene: TRBV7-9